The 9 T cell receptor beta chains reported below all come from one sample, sequenced in a study of graft-versus-host responses after intestinal transplantation. Some clones are missing from TCRdb's copy, which holds only in-frame ones; the method was immunoSEQ multiplex PCR. The profile shows about 90,000 clones, roughly 90% of them singletons. For these receptors, no antigen is known. The sequencing here drew on unstimulated CD8+ T cells sorted from spleen or lymph node cells, taken before intestinal transplant. These receptors all come from a human donor who received an intestinal transplant.

The rearrangement uses TRBV11-2 and TRBJ1-2; D is undetermined. Per the germline V gene, CDR1 is SGHAT and CDR2 is FQNNGV. This CDR3 contains 15 residues. The V and J ends lost 0 bases and 3 bases respectively, with 11 bases between them. CDR3 sequence: CASSLEEDGYYGYTF. For the CDR3, the DNA is TGTGCCAGCAGCTTAGAGGAGGACGGATACTATGGCTACACCTTC. The variable domain in full, completed from reference TRBV11-2 and TRBJ1-2, reads EAGVAQSPRYKIIEKRQSVAFWCNPISGHATLYWYQQILGQGPKLLIQFQNNGVVDDSQLPKDRFSAERLKGVDSTLKIQPAKLEDSAVYLCASSLEEDGYYGYTFGSGTRLTVV.

This chain uses TRBV4-1 with TRBJ2-2; D may be TRBD2 (6 bases). The CDR3 totals 15 residues. The V gene's germline CDR1 is MGHRA and CDR2 YSYEKL. V lost 0 bases and J 7 bases, leaving 12 bases between the germline ends. CDR3 amino acids: CASSQDRRGSGELFF. The CDR3 DNA sequence: TGCGCCAGCAGCCAAGATAGGAGGGGAAGCGGGGAGCTGTTTTTT.

V usage is TRBV20-1 and J usage is TRBJ1-2; D may be TRBD1 (6 bases). The CDR3 sequence is 11 residues long. V was pared by 4 bases and J by 8 bases, with 11 bases between. Germline V gene sequence: CDR1 DFQATT, CDR2 SNEGSKA (reference sequence). The CDR3 here is CSAKGVGGYTF. The CDR3 DNA sequence: TGCAGTGCTAAGGGGGTAGGCGGCTACACCTTC.

The J gene is TRBJ1-1, the V gene TRBV5-1; the match to TRBD1 covers 11 bases. Germline CDR1 reads SGHRS; CDR2 reads YFSETQ. The CDR3 is made up of 16 amino acids. The junction had 7 bases not matched to a gene; V was cut back by 2 bases and J by 4 bases. CDR3 DNA sequence: TGCGCCAGCAGCTTATACGGGACAGGGGGTATCACTGAAGCTTTCTTT. Translation gives CASSLYGTGGITEAFF.

V and J are TRBV27 and TRBJ2-1; TRBD2 agrees at 7 bases. CDR3 size: 17 residues. Trimming took 2 bases from V and 5 from J; bases not matched to a gene: 12. CDR1 and CDR2 (germline): MNHEY, SMNVEV (reference sequence). CDR3 residues: CASSLKGGRWIHNEQFF. The CDR3 DNA follows: TGTGCCAGCAGTTTAAAGGGCGGGAGATGGATACACAATGAGCAGTTCTTC.

The J gene is TRBJ2-2, the V gene TRBV19; 12 bases are shared with TRBD1. The germline V gene encodes CDR1 LNHDA and CDR2 SQIVND (reference sequence). J gave up 7 bases and V 6 bases, and 12 bases lay outside the gene matches. This CDR3 has 17 amino acids. The CDR3 DNA follows: TGTGCCAGTAGCACCGGGACAGGGGGCGTTCTGGACGGGGAGCTGTTTTTT. Protein: CASSTGTGGVLDGELFF.

In its sample, this clone was seen once. The rearrangement joins TRBV7-9 to TRBJ2-7, with TRBD1 identical over 9 bases. The CDR3 extends over 15 amino acids. V lost 5 bases, J lost 2 bases, and 7 bases stayed unmatched. Germline V CDR1 and CDR2: SEHNR, FQNEAQ (reference sequence). The CDR3 protein is CASSPPGTGPYEQYF. CDR3 DNA: TGTGCCAGCAGCCCCCCCGGGACAGGGCCCTACGAGCAGTACTTC. Drawing the rest from reference TRBV7-9 and TRBJ2-7, the complete variable domain is DTGVSQNPRHKITKRGQNVTFRCDPISEHNRLYWYRQTLGQGPEFLTYFQNEAQLEKSRLLSDRFSAERPKGSFSTLEIQRTEQGDSAMYLCASSPPGTGPYEQYFGPGTRLTVT.

This clone was counted only a few times. V is TRBV30 and J is TRBJ1-4; 10 nucleotides agree with TRBD1. In germline, CDR1 is GTSNPN, CDR2 SVGIG (reference sequence). V lost 0 bases and J lost 8; bases outside the gene matches: 3. The CDR3 has 14 amino acids. The CDR3 DNA reads TGTGCCTGGAGTGTGCCGACAGGGGGCGAAAAACTGTTTTTT. It specifies CAWSVPTGGEKLFF.

The genes are TRBV5-6 and TRBJ1-5, with D unresolved. The CDR3 is 15 amino acids. Trimming pared 4 bases from V and 0 bases from J, leaving 11 bases between. Germline V gene data show CDR1 as SGHDT and CDR2 as YYEEEE. CDR3 residues: CASSPGSHSNQPQHF. In DNA, the CDR3 is TGTGCCAGCAGCCCCGGGTCCCATAGCAATCAGCCCCAGCATTTT.